These T cell receptor beta chains were read from a single sample in a study of CD8 T cells in Susac syndrome. TCRdb redid the calling of the immunoSEQ multiplex PCR reads with MiXCR, one entry per CDR3 protein. The table shows about 110,000 distinct CDR3 sequences, with roughly 95% occurring only once. Material for sequencing was CD8+ T cells from PBMCs. The source of these receptors is a human donor with Susac syndrome. Both conserved end residues are part of each CDR3. A D gene is named only where the DNA matches it firmly. The size field is filled for only some rows; it gives once, few, many or a size class.

D gene | J gene | clone size | V gene | CDR3 DNA | CDR3 protein
. | TRBJ2-1 | . | TRBV27 | TGTGCCAGCAGTTTATCCCCCGGGGGAGGGGGCCCATCCAATGAGCAGTTCTTC | CASSLSPGGGGPSNEQFF
TRBD2 | TRBJ2-7 | . | TRBV20-1 | TGCAGTGCTAGAGGCCTAGCGGAGTCCTACGAGCAGTACTTC | CSARGLAESYEQYF
TRBD1 | TRBJ2-2 | . | TRBV7-8 | TGTGCCAGCAGCAGACCGACAGGGACCGGGGAGCTGTTTTTT | CASSRPTGTGELFF
TRBD1 | TRBJ2-7 | . | TRBV20-1 | TGCAGTGCCACCGGCGGGACAGGGGTGGGCTACGAGCAGTACTTC | CSATGGTGVGYEQYF
TRBD1 | TRBJ1-5 | . | TRBV7-9 | TGTGCCAGCAGCCCAGGGACAGGGGGTCAGCCCCAGCATTTT | CASSPGTGGQPQHF
TRBD2 | TRBJ2-1 | . | TRBV7-8 | TGTGCCAGCAGGGCGAGCGGGGGGCGCGGAGATGAGCAGTTCTTC | CASRASGGRGDEQFF
TRBD1 | TRBJ1-2 | . | TRBV9 | TGTGCCAGCAGCGTAACAAGGACAGGGGACTATGGCTACACCTTC | CASSVTRTGDYGYTF
. | TRBJ1-1 | . | TRBV29-1 | TGCAGCGTCGGGTCACGGACGGATAAAAAAGCTTTCTTT | CSVGSRTDKKAFF
TRBD2 | TRBJ2-1 | . | TRBV19 | TGTGCCAGTAGTGTGGCGGGGGCCTACAATGAGCAGTTCTTC | CASSVAGAYNEQFF
TRBD2 | TRBJ2-3 | . | TRBV20-1 | TGCAGTGCTAGTCCCAGCGGGGCCGGAACAGATACGCAGTATTTT | CSASPSGAGTDTQYF
. | TRBJ2-7 | . | TRBV27 | TGTGCCAGCGGAAGCCAGGGCAACGAGCAGTACTTC | CASGSQGNEQYF
. | TRBJ1-5 | . | TRBV4-2 | TGTGCCAGCAGCCAAGATACAGGCGGTGTGGGGCCCCAGCATTTT | CASSQDTGGVGPQHF
. | TRBJ1-1 | . | TRBV4-1 | TGCGCCAGCAGCGGGGGGCTGGGCACTGAAGCTTTCTTT | CASSGGLGTEAFF
. | TRBJ2-1 | . | TRBV4-3 | TGCGCCAGCAGCCAAGATCCCACGGGGCCGTCCCCGTTCTTC | CASSQDPTGPSPFF
. | TRBJ2-7 | . | TRBV29-1 | TGCAGCGTTGGGGGGCCAGAGCCCGAGCAGTACTTC | CSVGGPEPEQYF
. | TRBJ1-2 | . | TRBV6-1 | TGTGCCAGCAGTGAATGGGTAGGGTGGAACTATGGCTACACCTTC | CASSEWVGWNYGYTF
TRBD2 | TRBJ2-1 | . | TRBV12-3/TRBV12-4 | TGTGCCAGTAGCGGGGGGGCGTATAATGAGCAGTTCTTC | CASSGGAYNEQFF
. | TRBJ1-3 | . | TRBV15 | TGTGCCACCAGCAGAGCGGACTCTGGAAACACCATATATTTT | CATSRADSGNTIYF
. | TRBJ2-7 | . | TRBV9 | TGTGCCAGCAGCGTAGGGGGAGACAACTCCTACGAGCAGTACTTC | CASSVGGDNSYEQYF
TRBD2 | TRBJ2-7 | . | TRBV20-1 | TGCAGTGCTAGGGATACTAGCGGGGCCGGCTACGAGCAGTACTTC | CSARDTSGAGYEQYF
. | TRBJ2-3 | . | TRBV5-1 | TGCGCCAGCAGCTTGGGTCAAGGAGATACGCAGTATTTT | CASSLGQGDTQYF
. | TRBJ2-7 | . | TRBV14 | TGTGCCAGCAGCCATACAGGGGAGGACTACGAGCAGTACTTC | CASSHTGEDYEQYF
. | TRBJ1-1 | . | TRBV7-9 | TGTGCCAGCAGCCCTCAGCGAGGGGTGAACACTGAAGCTTTCTTT | CASSPQRGVNTEAFF
. | TRBJ1-2 | . | TRBV20-1 | TGCAGTGCTAGAGATTCGGCAGCGCTACTTGACTATGGCTACACCTTC | CSARDSAALLDYGYTF
TRBD1 | TRBJ1-5 | . | TRBV20-1 | TGCAGTGCTAGGGGGACAGTCCATCCGCCCCAGCATTTT | CSARGTVHPPQHF
. | TRBJ1-1 | . | TRBV9 | TGTGCCAGCAGCGTAGAGGGGGTAGGAATGAACACTGAAGCTTTCTTT | CASSVEGVGMNTEAFF
. | TRBJ2-5 | . | TRBV12-3/TRBV12-4 | TGTGCCAGCAGTTTAGGTGGCAGTCAAGAGACCCAGTACTTC | CASSLGGSQETQYF
. | TRBJ1-1 | . | TRBV4-3 | TGCGCCAGCAGCCAAGATTCCGTGAACACTGAAGCTTTCTTT | CASSQDSVNTEAFF
. | TRBJ2-5 | . | TRBV12-3/TRBV12-4 | TGTGCCAGCGGGCCGGGGGAGACCCAGTACTTC | CASGPGETQYF
. | TRBJ2-3 | . | TRBV12-3/TRBV12-4 | TGTGCCAGCCTAGGCAGCACAGATACGCAGTATTTT | CASLGSTDTQYF
. | TRBJ2-5 | once | TRBV15 | TGTGCCACCAGGGAGGGGGTTCGTGAGACCCAGTACTTC | CATREGVRETQYF
TRBD2 | TRBJ2-3 | . | TRBV20-1 | TGCAGTGCTTGGACTAGCGGGTTGCCAGATACGCAGTATTTT | CSAWTSGLPDTQYF
TRBD2 | TRBJ2-3 | . | TRBV7-9 | TGTGCCAGCAGCCTAACTAGCGGGGGGCCAACGTATACGCAGTATTTT | CASSLTSGGPTYTQYF